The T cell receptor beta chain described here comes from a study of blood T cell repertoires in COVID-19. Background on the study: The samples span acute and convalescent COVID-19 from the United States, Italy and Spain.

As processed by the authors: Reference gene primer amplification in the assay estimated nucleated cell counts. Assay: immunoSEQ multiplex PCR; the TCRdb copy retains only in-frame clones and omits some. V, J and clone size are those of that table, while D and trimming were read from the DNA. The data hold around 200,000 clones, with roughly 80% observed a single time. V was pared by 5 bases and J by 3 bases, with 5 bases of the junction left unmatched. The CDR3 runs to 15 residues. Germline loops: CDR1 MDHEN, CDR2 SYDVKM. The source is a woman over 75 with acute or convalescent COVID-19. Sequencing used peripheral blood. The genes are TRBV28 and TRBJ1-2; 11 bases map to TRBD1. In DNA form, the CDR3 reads TGTGCCAGCAGTATAGGGACAGGGGGGCACTATGGCTACACCTTC. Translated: CASSIGTGGHYGYTF.